The present T cell receptor beta chain was sequenced within a study of blood T cell repertoires in COVID-19. Adults between about 18 and 95 years of age took part from under 30 US areas. Donors of Cohort 3 who recovered were those that had two negative PCRs, clearance, or symptom resolution. CDR1 and CDR2 (germline): SGDLS, YYNGEE. Trimming at V came to 2 bases and at J to 2 bases, leaving 5 bases not matched to a gene. The CDR3 totals 15 residues. The data were produced by immunoSEQ multiplex PCR, yet TCRdb's version contains in-frame clones alone and is incomplete. The top ten hold about 12% of the sample, which has over 150,000 clones, roughly four fifths seen once.

The chain combines TRBV9 with TRBJ2-5, with 8 positions matching TRBD1. Sequencing used PBMCs or T cells enriched from blood (not recorded which). The TCR sequence derives from a man aged 35 to 55 who had recovered from COVID-19. The CDR3 nucleotides read TGTGCCAGCAGCGTGCTAGGGACAGGACAAGAGACCCAGTACTTC. Its translation is CASSVLGTGQETQYF.